Below, one T cell receptor (beta chain) is given with its context. In the original workflow: The assay estimated nucleated cells by amplifying reference gene primers. TCRdb's table, derived via immunoSEQ multiplex PCR, lists solely in-frame clones and lacks some. V and J calls and clone size come straight from that table; D and trimming were deduced from the DNA. The sample carries about 280,000 clones, around 88% recorded once. The data stem from a study of blood T cell repertoires in COVID-19. Looking at the study overall: Researchers got acute and convalescent COVID-19 samples from the United States, Italy and Spain. T cells, B-cell-depleted T cells, or PBMCs supplied cDNA or gDNA.

The CDR3 runs 15 residues. The germline V gene encodes CDR1 MNHEY and CDR2 SMNVEV (reference sequence). The junction had 9 bases not matched to a gene; V was cut back by 6 bases and J by 2 bases. This TCR was sampled from a woman in her twenties or thirties who had recovered from COVID-19. Sample: peripheral blood. The rearrangement links TRBV27 to TRBJ1-1; TRBD1 aligns across 7 bases. The CDR3 spells CASRTGRDRNTEAFF. DNA for the CDR3: TGTGCCAGCAGGACCGGTAGGGACAGAAACACTGAAGCTTTCTTT.